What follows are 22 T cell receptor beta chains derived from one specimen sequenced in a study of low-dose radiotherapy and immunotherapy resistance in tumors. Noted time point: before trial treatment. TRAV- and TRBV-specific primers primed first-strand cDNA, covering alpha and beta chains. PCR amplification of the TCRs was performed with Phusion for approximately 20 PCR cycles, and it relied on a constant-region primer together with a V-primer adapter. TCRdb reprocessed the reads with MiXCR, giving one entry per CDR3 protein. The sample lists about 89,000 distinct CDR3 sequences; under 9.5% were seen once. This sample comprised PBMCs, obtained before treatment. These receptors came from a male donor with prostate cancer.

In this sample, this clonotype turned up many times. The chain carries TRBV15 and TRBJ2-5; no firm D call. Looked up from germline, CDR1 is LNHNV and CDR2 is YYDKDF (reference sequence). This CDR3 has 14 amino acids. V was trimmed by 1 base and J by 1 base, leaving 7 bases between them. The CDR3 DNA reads TGTGCCACCAGCAGAGTCGCGTTCCAAGAGACCCAGTACTTC. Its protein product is CATSRVAFQETQYF.

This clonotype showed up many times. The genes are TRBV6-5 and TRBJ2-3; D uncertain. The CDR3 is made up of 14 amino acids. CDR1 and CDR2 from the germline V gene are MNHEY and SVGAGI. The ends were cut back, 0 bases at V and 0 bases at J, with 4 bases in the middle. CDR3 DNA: TGTGCCAGCAGTTACTCGACTAGCACAGATACGCAGTATTTT. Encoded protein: CASSYSTSTDTQYF.

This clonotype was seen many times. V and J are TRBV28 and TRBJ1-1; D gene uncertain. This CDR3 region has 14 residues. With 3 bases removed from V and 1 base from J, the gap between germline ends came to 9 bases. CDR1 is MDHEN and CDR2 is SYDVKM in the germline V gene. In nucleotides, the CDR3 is TGTGCCAGCAGTTTCGGCGGCTGGAACACTGAAGCTTTCTTT. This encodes CASSFGGWNTEAFF.

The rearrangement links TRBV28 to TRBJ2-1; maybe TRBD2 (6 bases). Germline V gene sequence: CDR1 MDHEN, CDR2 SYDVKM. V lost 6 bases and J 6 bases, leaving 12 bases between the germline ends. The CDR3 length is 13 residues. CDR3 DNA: TGTGCCAGCAGGTTAAGCGGGCCCAATGAGCAGTTCTTC. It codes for CASRLSGPNEQFF. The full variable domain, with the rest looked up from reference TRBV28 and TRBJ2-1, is DVKVTQSSRYLVKRTGEKVFLECVQDMDHENMFWYRQDPGLGLRLIYFSYDVKMKEKGDIPEGYSVSREKKERFSLILESASTNQTSMYLCASRLSGPNEQFFGPGTRLTVL.

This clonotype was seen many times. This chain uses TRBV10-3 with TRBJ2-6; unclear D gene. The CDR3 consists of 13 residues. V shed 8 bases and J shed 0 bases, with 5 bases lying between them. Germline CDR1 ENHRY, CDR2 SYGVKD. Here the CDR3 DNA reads TGTGCCATCCACGACTCTGGGGCCAACGTCCTGACTTTC. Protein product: CAIHDSGANVLTF.

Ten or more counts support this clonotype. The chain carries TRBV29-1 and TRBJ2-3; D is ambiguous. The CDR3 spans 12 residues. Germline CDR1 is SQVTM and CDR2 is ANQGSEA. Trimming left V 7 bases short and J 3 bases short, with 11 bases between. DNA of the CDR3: TGCAGCGCCGAACTGGGAACAGATACGCAGTATTTT. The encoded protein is CSAELGTDTQYF.

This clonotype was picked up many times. CDR3 nucleotides: TGTGCCAGCAGCCAAGTGGGGGACACTGAAGCTTTCTTT. Its translation: CASSQVGDTEAFF. The chain employs TRBV4-2 and TRBJ1-1; TRBD1 might be the D (5 bases). Germline V gene lookup returns CDR1 LGHNA and CDR2 YNFKEQ. CDR3 length: 13 amino acids. Trimming took 1 base from V and 3 from J, leaving 6 bases between them.

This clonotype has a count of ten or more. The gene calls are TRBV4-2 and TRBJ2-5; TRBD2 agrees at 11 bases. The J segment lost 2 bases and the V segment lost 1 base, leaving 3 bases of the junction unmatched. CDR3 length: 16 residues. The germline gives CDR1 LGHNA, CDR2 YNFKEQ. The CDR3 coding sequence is TGTGCCAGCAGCCAAGGGACTAGCGGGCTTCAAGAGACCCAGTACTTC. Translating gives CASSQGTSGLQETQYF.

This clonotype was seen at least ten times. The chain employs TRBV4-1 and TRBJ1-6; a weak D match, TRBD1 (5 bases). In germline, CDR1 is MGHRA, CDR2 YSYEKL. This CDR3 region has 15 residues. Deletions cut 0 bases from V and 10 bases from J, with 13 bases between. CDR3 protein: CASSQDSTVGSPLHF. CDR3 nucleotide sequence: TGCGCCAGCAGCCAAGATTCGACAGTGGGCTCACCCCTCCACTTT.

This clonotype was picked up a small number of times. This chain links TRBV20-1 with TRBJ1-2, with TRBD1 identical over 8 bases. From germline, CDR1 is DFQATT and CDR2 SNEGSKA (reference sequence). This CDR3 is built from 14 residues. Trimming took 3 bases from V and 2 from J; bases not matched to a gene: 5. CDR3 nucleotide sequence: TGCAGTGCTAGTGCCGGACAGGGCAACTATGGCTACACCTTC. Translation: CSASAGQGNYGYTF.

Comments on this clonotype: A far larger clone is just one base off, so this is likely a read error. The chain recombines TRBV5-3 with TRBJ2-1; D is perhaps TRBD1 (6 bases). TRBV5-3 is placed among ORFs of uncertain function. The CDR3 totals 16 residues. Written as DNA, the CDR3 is TGTGCCAGCAGCTTGGCGGAACAGGGTTCCCTCAATGAGCAGTTCTTC. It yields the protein CASSLAEQGSLNEQFF.

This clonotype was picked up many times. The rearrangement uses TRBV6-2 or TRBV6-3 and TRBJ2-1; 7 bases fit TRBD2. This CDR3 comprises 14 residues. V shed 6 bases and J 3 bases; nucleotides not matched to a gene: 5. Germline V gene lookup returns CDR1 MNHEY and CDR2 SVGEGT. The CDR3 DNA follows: TGTGCCAGCAGAACCGGGGGGATCTACAATGAGCAGTTCTTC. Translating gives CASRTGGIYNEQFF.

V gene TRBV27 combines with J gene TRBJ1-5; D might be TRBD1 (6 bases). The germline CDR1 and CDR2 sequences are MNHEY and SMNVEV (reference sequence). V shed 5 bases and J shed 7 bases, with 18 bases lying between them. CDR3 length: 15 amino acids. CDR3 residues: CASSPIRGGRQPQHF. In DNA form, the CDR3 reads TGTGCCAGCAGTCCGATAAGGGGGGGCAGGCAGCCCCAGCATTTT.

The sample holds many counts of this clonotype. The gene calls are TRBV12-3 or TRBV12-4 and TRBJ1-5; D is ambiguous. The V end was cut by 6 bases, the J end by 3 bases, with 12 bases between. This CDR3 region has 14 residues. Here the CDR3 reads CASSRNDNNQPQHF. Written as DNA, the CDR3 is TGTGCCAGCAGCCGCAACGACAACAATCAGCCCCAGCATTTT.

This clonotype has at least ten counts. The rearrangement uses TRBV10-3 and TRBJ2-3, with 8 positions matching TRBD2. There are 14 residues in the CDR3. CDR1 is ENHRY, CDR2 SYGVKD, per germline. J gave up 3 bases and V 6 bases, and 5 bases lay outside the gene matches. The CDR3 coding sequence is TGTGCCATCAGGCCGGGGGGGCTGACAGATACGCAGTATTTT. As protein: CAIRPGGLTDTQYF.

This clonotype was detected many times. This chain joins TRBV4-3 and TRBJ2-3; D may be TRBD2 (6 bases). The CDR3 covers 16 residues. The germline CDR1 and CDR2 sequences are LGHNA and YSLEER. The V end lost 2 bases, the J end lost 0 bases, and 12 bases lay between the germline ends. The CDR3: CASSQSAGISTDTQYF. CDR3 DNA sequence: TGCGCCAGCAGCCAATCGGCGGGAATTAGCACAGATACGCAGTATTTT.

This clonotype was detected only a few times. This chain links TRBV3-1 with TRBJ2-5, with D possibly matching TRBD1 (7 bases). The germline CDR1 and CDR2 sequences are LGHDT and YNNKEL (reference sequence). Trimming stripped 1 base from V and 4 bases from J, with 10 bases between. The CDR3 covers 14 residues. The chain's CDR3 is CASSQGQGGETQYF. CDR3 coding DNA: TGTGCCAGCAGCCAAGGACAGGGAGGAGAGACCCAGTACTTC.

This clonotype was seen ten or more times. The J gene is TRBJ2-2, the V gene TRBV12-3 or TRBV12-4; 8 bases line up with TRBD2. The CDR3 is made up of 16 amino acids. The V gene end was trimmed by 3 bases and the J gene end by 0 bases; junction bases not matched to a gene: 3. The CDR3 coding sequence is TGTGCCAGCAGTTTCGGGAGGGATGCGAACACCGGGGAGCTGTTTTTT. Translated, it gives CASSFGRDANTGELFF.

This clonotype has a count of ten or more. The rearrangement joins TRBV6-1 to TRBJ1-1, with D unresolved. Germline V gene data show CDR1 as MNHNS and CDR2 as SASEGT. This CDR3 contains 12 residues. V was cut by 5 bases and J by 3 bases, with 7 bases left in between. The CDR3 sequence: CASSLEDTEAFF. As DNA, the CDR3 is TGTGCCAGCAGTTTAGAAGACACTGAAGCTTTCTTT.

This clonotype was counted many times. The CDR3 DNA reads as TGTGCCATCACCGGCGGAATCTACTATGGCTACACCTTC. Amino acids: CAITGGIYYGYTF. The rearrangement joins TRBV10-3 to TRBJ1-2; D gene unclear. The CDR3 is 13 amino acids. Germline V gene sequence: CDR1 ENHRY, CDR2 SYGVKD. The V end lost 7 bases, the J end lost 3 bases, and 12 bases lay between the germline ends.

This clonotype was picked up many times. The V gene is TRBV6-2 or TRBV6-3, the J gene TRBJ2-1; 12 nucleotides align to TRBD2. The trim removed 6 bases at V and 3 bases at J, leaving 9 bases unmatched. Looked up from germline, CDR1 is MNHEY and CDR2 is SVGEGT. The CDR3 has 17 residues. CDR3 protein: CASSPGTSGRFYNEQFF. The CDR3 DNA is TGTGCCAGCAGCCCTGGGACTAGCGGGCGCTTCTACAATGAGCAGTTCTTC.

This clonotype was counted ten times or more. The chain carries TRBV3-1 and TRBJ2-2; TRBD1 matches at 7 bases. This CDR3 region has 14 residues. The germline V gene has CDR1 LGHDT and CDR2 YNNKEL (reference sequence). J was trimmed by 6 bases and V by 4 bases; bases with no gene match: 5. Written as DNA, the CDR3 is TGTGCCAGCAGCCCAAGACAGGGCGCCGGGGAGCTGTTTTTT. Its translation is CASSPRQGAGELFF.